This T cell receptor (beta chain) was captured by sequencing in a study of T-cell memory formation after mild COVID-19. Regarding the study as a whole: While clones contracting from day 15 to 85 were balanced between CD4 and CD8, later expanders leaned CD4+. Memory sampled before infection contained some responding clones, suggesting cross-reactive memory joined.

TCR alpha and TCR beta cDNA libraries carrying sample barcodes and UMIs came from 5'RACE with constant-segment primers. TCRdb itself ran the 5' RACE reads through MiXCR, one entry per CDR3 protein. The sample shows 130,000 to 150,000 distinct CDR3 sequences, roughly 21% of them seen only once. J lost 4 bases, V lost 6 bases, and 5 bases had no gene match. The germline V gene has CDR1 LNHDA and CDR2 SQIVND (reference sequence). The CDR3 covers 14 residues. Note on this clonotype: The antigen remains undetermined.

This chain links TRBV19 with TRBJ1-4; TRBD1 matches 7 bases. The source material was PBMCs or a T cell subset sorted from them (not recorded which). This receptor was taken from an adult woman who had mild COVID-19 (a few samples of this study predate the infection). Cell type and time point are not known. The CDR3 DNA reads as TGTGCCAGTAGCCGGACAGGAGATAATGAAAAACTGTTTTTT. Translated, it gives CASSRTGDNEKLFF.